This TCR beta chain was captured by sequencing in a study of OX40 agonist ivuxolimab in advanced cancers. Study details: Two cutaneous melanoma patients and one hepatocellular carcinoma patient, three in all, had partial responses. Overall study results and limits: Also showing low normalized T-cell clonal expansion were some of the nonresponders.

Clones were read by immunoSEQ multiplex PCR, and TCRdb kept only the in-frame ones, dropping some. The sample holds about 50,000 clones, less than 90% seen once. The germline V gene encodes CDR1 MGHRA and CDR2 YSYEKL. There are 15 residues in the CDR3. This clone was detected only once. Its antigen is not identified. A junction end diverges from the germline sequence, so it may reflect a read error. The sequence was obtained from an adult with an advanced solid tumor such as melanoma, head and neck, liver or kidney cancer. The sample consisted of CD4+ or CD8+ T cells sorted from blood, taken in a trial of the OX40 agonist ivuxolimab. This chain uses TRBV4-1 with TRBJ2-5; D is perhaps TRBD2 (6 bases). The CDR3 sequence: CASTQFGGNQETQYF. CDR3 coding DNA: TGCGCCAGCACCCAATTCGGAGGGAACCAAGAGACCCAGTACTTC.